A single sample is the source of the 12 T cell receptor beta chains below, sequenced in a study of shared clonotypes between healthy human individuals. Measured with immunoSEQ multiplex PCR; TCRdb has only the in-frame clones, and not every one. Of approximately 1,500,000 clones detected, 95% to 97% appear once; the ten largest clones hold approximately 1%. Sequences were obtained from naive CD4+ T cells sorted from blood. The subset here: CD45RA+ positively selected. These receptors were collected from a man aged 25 to 40 in good health.

The rearrangement joins TRBV30 to TRBJ1-1; D might be TRBD1 (5 bases). The CDR3 extends over 17 amino acids. V dropped 4 bases and J dropped 0 bases, with 21 bases sitting between them. Germline V gene lookup returns CDR1 GTSNPN and CDR2 SVGIG (reference sequence). The CDR3 DNA follows: TGTGCCTGGAATTGGGGGGGGTTGGTAGGCATGAACACTGAAGCTTTCTTT. This sequence encodes CAWNWGGLVGMNTEAFF.

On this clone: Other DNA sequences in the same sample also yield this CDR3. The V gene is TRBV6-1, the J gene TRBJ2-2, with D perhaps matching TRBD1 (7 bases). The CDR3 extends over 15 amino acids. Germline V CDR1 and CDR2: MNHNS, SASEGT. The V and J ends lost 6 bases and 0 bases respectively, with 11 bases between them. The CDR3 loop is CASRGGQSNTGELFF. CDR3 nucleotide sequence: TGTGCCAGCAGGGGGGGACAGTCGAACACCGGGGAGCTGTTTTTT.

The V and J genes are TRBV5-6 and TRBJ2-3; D not resolved. The CDR3 length is 17 residues. V was cut by 1 base and J by 0 bases, with 15 bases left in between. Germline CDR1 SGHDT, CDR2 YYEEEE. CDR3 nucleotides: TGTGCCAGCAGCTTGTGGTCCCCTCGTCTAAGCACAGATACGCAGTATTTT. It specifies CASSLWSPRLSTDTQYF. The full variable domain, in which reference TRBV5-6 and TRBJ2-3 provide the parts outside the CDR3, is DAGVTQSPTHLIKTRGQQVTLRCSPKSGHDTVSWYQQALGQGPQFIFQYYEEEERQRGNFPDRFSGHQFPNYSSELNVNALLLGDSALYLCASSLWSPRLSTDTQYFGPGTRLTVL.

This clone was observed a single time. V usage is TRBV10-3 and J usage is TRBJ2-3; D not certain. The CDR3 has 12 residues. Germline V gives CDR1 ENHRY, CDR2 SYGVKD. V gave up 4 bases and J gave up 4 bases, with 6 bases separating them. CDR3 sequence: CAISAPSDTQYF. The CDR3 DNA follows: TGTGCCATCAGTGCCCCATCAGATACGCAGTATTTT.

This clone has a single count. V and J are TRBV27 and TRBJ2-1; TRBD2 matches 9 bases. V gave up 6 bases and J gave up 5 bases; unmatched junction bases: 11. The CDR3 spans 16 residues. CDR1 is MNHEY, CDR2 SMNVEV, per germline (reference sequence). For the CDR3, the DNA is TGTGCCAGCAGCCGCCGGGGGGCGGGAGGGCACAATGAGCAGTTCTTC. The encoded protein is CASSRRGAGGHNEQFF.

This rearrangement joins TRBV7-2 to TRBJ2-4; D not certain. The V end lost 2 bases, the J end lost 2 bases, and 7 bases lay between the germline ends. The germline gives CDR1 SGHTA, CDR2 FQGNSA. This CDR3 spans 14 amino acids. In DNA, the CDR3 is TGTGCCAGCAGCTTACAGGTTACCAAAAACATTCAGTACTTC. Its protein product is CASSLQVTKNIQYF.

The chain uses TRBV28 and TRBJ1-3, with TRBD1 as a possible D gene (6 bases). The CDR3 extends over 14 amino acids. V lost 6 bases to trimming and J lost 5 bases, with 14 bases between them. Germline CDR1 is MDHEN and CDR2 is SYDVKM. In nucleotides, the CDR3 is TGTGCCAGCAGACTTACGGGACAAAGAAACACCATATATTTT. Translation: CASRLTGQRNTIYF.

The V gene is TRBV5-1, the J gene TRBJ2-2, with no clear D. There are 13 residues in the CDR3. Trimming took off 0 bases at V and 4 bases at J, with 4 bases between the two ends. Germline V gene lookup returns CDR1 SGHRS and CDR2 YFSETQ. The CDR3 reads CASSLAATGELFF. The CDR3, as DNA: TGCGCCAGCAGCTTGGCAGCCACCGGGGAGCTGTTTTTT.

The CDR3 DNA follows: TGTGCCAGCAGTTACAGGGGGCTCGACGAGCAGTACTTC. Translated, it gives CASSYRGLDEQYF. The chain carries TRBV6-6 and TRBJ2-7; 7 bases agree with TRBD1. Per the germline V gene, CDR1 is MNHNY and CDR2 is SVGAGI (reference sequence). This CDR3 is built from 13 residues. The junction had 3 bases not matched to a gene; V was cut back by 2 bases and J by 5 bases.

The rearrangement links TRBV10-1 to TRBJ2-6; a possible D gene is TRBD2 (6 bases). Germline CDR1 WNHNN, CDR2 SYGVQD (reference sequence). The ends were cut back, 4 bases at V and 0 bases at J, with 16 bases in the middle. The CDR3 totals 18 residues. CDR3 sequence: CASSGIAVLPSGANVLTF. CDR3 DNA sequence: TGCGCCAGCAGTGGGATAGCGGTTCTACCCTCTGGGGCCAACGTCCTGACTTTC.

The V gene is TRBV30, the J gene TRBJ1-1, with D hard to call. This CDR3 spans 13 amino acids. The V end was cut by 2 bases, the J end by 1 base, with 8 bases between. Germline V gene data show CDR1 as GTSNPN and CDR2 as SVGIG (reference sequence). The CDR3 nucleotides are TGTGCCTGGAGTCACACCGCGAACACTGAAGCTTTCTTT. It encodes CAWSHTANTEAFF.

The chain combines TRBV7-9 with TRBJ1-2; D may be TRBD1 (6 bases). The CDR3 has 16 amino acids. Trimming removed 5 bases at V and 5 bases at J, with 21 bases between. Looked up from germline, CDR1 is SEHNR and CDR2 is FQNEAQ (reference sequence). The CDR3 DNA reads TGTGCCAGCAGCCGGACCTCGGGGGCGGTGGAGTATGGCTACACCTTC. Translated, it gives CASSRTSGAVEYGYTF. Looking up the rest from reference TRBV7-9 and TRBJ1-2 gives the full variable domain: DTGVSQNPRHKITKRGQNVTFRCDPISEHNRLYWYRQTLGQGPEFLTYFQNEAQLEKSRLLSDRFSAERPKGSFSTLEIQRTEQGDSAMYLCASSRTSGAVEYGYTFGSGTRLTVV.